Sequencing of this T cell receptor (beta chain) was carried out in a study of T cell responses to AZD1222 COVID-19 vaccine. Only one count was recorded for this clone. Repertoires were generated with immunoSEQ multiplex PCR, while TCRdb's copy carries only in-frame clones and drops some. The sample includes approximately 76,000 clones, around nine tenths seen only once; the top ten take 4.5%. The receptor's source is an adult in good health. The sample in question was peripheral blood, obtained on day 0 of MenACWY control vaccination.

In nucleotides, the CDR3 is TGCGCCAGCAGCCCGGGACAGGGGAGCACCGGGGAGCTGTTTTTT. Its translation is CASSPGQGSTGELFF. The rearrangement links TRBV5-1 to TRBJ2-2; 10 bases are shared with TRBD1. The CDR3 spans 15 residues. The ends lost 4 bases at V and 4 bases at J; junction bases unmatched: 4. CDR1 is SGHRS and CDR2 is YFSETQ in the germline V gene.